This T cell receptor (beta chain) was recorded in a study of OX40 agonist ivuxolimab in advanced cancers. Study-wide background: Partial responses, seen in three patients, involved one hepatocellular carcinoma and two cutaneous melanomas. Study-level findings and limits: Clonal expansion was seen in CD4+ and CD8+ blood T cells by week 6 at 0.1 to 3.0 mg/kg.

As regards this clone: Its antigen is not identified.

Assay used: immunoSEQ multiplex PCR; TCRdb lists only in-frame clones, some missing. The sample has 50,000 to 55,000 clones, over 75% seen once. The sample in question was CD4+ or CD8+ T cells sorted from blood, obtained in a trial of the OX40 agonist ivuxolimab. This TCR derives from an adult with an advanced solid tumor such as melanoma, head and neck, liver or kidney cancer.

For the CDR3, the DNA is TGTGCCAGCAGTGCCCAGTCCTATGGCTACACCTTC. Translated: CASSAQSYGYTF. The chain joins TRBV28 to TRBJ1-2; D remains unclear. The V end was cut by 5 bases, the J end by 4 bases, with 8 bases between. Germline V gene data show CDR1 as MDHEN and CDR2 as SYDVKM. The CDR3 covers 12 residues.